The next 19 T cell receptor beta chains were all read from a single sample in a study of shared clonotypes between healthy human individuals. Generated by immunoSEQ multiplex PCR, the TCRdb table keeps only in-frame clones and is missing some. The sample contains 500,000 or so clones, approximately 94% of which appear only once. Material: naive CD4+ T cells sorted from blood. Noted subset: CD45RA+ positively selected. The receptors derive from a young woman in good health.

The chain uses TRBV5-1 and TRBJ2-7; D gene uncertain. The V and J ends lost 2 bases and 0 bases respectively, with 9 bases between them. The CDR3 sequence is 14 residues long. Looked up from germline, CDR1 is SGHRS and CDR2 is YFSETQ. For the CDR3, the DNA is TGCGCCAGCAGCTTCAGCGAGAGCTCCTACGAGCAGTACTTC. Translated, it gives CASSFSESSYEQYF.

The chain recombines TRBV29-1 with TRBJ1-1; D is unresolved. CDR1 and CDR2 from the germline V gene are SQVTM and ANQGSEA. V was shortened by 0 bases and J by 5 bases, with 4 bases between the two germline ends. The CDR3 totals 11 residues. DNA for the CDR3: TGCAGCGTTGAAGATAGGACTGAAGCTTTCTTT. Its protein is CSVEDRTEAFF.

CDR3 residues: CAILSGTGEAFF. DNA for the CDR3: TGTGCCATACTTAGCGGGACAGGTGAAGCTTTCTTT. The chain is built from TRBV28 and TRBJ1-1, with 8 positions matching TRBD1. The germline V gene has CDR1 MDHEN and CDR2 SYDVKM. The CDR3 has 12 residues. The junction had 8 bases not matched to a gene; V was cut back by 10 bases and J by 7 bases.

This chain joins TRBV6-1 and TRBJ1-5; 9 bases align to TRBD1. The J segment lost 9 bases and the V segment lost 6 bases, leaving 12 bases of the junction unmatched. Germline V lookup: CDR1 MNHNS, CDR2 SASEGT. The CDR3 has 15 amino acids. The CDR3, as DNA: TGTGCCAGCAGGGAAACAGGGGGCGGCGATCGGCCCCAGCATTTT. It yields the protein CASRETGGGDRPQHF.

This clone has just one count. This chain links TRBV25-1 with TRBJ1-1, with D hard to call. From germline, CDR1 is MGHDK and CDR2 SYGVNS. This CDR3 has 12 amino acids. V was clipped by 7 bases and J by 3 bases, with 9 bases between them. CDR3 in DNA: TGTGCCAGCACCAAGGGTCACACTGAAGCTTTCTTT. Amino acid sequence: CASTKGHTEAFF.

The chain has TRBV30 and TRBJ2-2; maybe TRBD2 (5 bases). CDR3 length: 12 amino acids. Germline CDR1 and CDR2: GTSNPN and SVGIG (reference sequence). V lost 7 bases and J 5 bases, leaving 11 bases between the germline ends. This CDR3 is CAFPRGTGELFF. CDR3 DNA sequence: TGTGCCTTTCCCCGGGGTACCGGGGAGCTGTTTTTT.

This clone turned up a few times. This CDR3 reads CASSHSGGSDTQYF. The CDR3, as DNA: TGCGCCAGCAGCCATAGCGGCGGATCCGATACGCAGTATTTT. The chain recombines TRBV5-1 with TRBJ2-3, with D maybe TRBD2 (6 bases). Germline CDR1 reads SGHRS; CDR2 reads YFSETQ. The CDR3 loop spans 14 amino acids. The V gene lost 4 bases and the J gene lost 6 bases, with 15 bases spanning the gap.

The genes are TRBV2 and TRBJ2-5; 7 bases map to TRBD1. The CDR3 runs 14 residues. In germline, CDR1 is SNHLY, CDR2 FYNNEI. Trimming at V came to 6 bases and at J to 7 bases, leaving 11 bases not matched to a gene. The CDR3 DNA reads as TGTGCCAGCAGGGGGAGAGGGGGCGACGGGACCCAGTACTTC. This translates into CASRGRGGDGTQYF.

V and J are TRBV7-2 and TRBJ2-3; possibly TRBD1 for D (6 bases). V lost 3 bases and J lost 2, with 12 bases in between. The CDR3 consists of 15 residues. Per the germline V gene, CDR1 is SGHTA and CDR2 is FQGNSA. The CDR3 spells CASSFGDTYTDTQYF. CDR3 DNA: TGTGCCAGCAGCTTCGGGGACACTTACACAGATACGCAGTATTTT.

The chain joins TRBV30 to TRBJ2-3, with 12 positions matching TRBD2. CDR3 size: 14 residues. The trim removed 3 bases at V and 4 bases at J, leaving 2 bases unmatched. Germline lookup yields CDR1 GTSNPN and CDR2 SVGIG (reference sequence). The CDR3 loop reads CAWSRTSGADTQYF. DNA for the CDR3: TGTGCCTGGAGCCGGACTAGCGGGGCAGATACGCAGTATTTT.

The J gene is TRBJ2-1, the V gene TRBV9; 9 bases are shared with TRBD2. Germline CDR1 and CDR2: SGDLS and YYNGEE. V lost 3 bases to trimming and J lost 8 bases; unmatched junction nucleotides: 12. This CDR3 is 16 amino acids long. The CDR3 nucleotides are TGTGCCAGCAGCGGACCTAGCGGGAATATTCCTCATGAGCAGTTCTTC. Protein product: CASSGPSGNIPHEQFF.

Comments on this clone: The identical CDR3 is also encoded by other nucleotide sequences in the sample. The chain recombines TRBV7-8 with TRBJ2-6, with unresolved D. Germline CDR1 is SGHVS and CDR2 is FQNEAQ. The CDR3 has 13 residues. With 3 bases removed from V and 0 bases from J, the gap between germline ends came to 0 bases. This chain's CDR3 is CASSFSGANVLTF. CDR3 nucleotides: TGTGCCAGCAGCTTCTCTGGGGCCAACGTCCTGACTTTC.

The CDR3 DNA reads TGTGCCAGCAGCAACTTAGGAGGGGTCGATGGCTACACCTTC. Protein sequence: CASSNLGGVDGYTF. The chain uses TRBV7-9 and TRBJ1-2, with D possibly TRBD1 on 5 matching bases. CDR3 size: 14 residues. Deletions cut 5 bases from V and 6 bases from J, with 16 bases between. Germline V CDR1 and CDR2: SEHNR, FQNEAQ (reference sequence).

The V gene is TRBV6-1, the J gene TRBJ1-1; possibly TRBD1 for D (6 bases). This CDR3 contains 14 residues. CDR1 is MNHNS and CDR2 is SASEGT in the germline V gene. Trimming took off 4 bases at V and 1 base at J, with 10 bases between the two ends. In DNA form, the CDR3 reads TGTGCCAGCAGTGCACAGGGAAGGAACACTGAAGCTTTCTTT. It translates to CASSAQGRNTEAFF.

A single count supports this clone. J is TRBJ2-7 and V is TRBV5-1; TRBD1 is a possible D gene (6 bases). The CDR3 length is 14 residues. CDR1 SGHRS and CDR2 YFSETQ come from the germline V gene. Between the trimmed V and J ends, which lost 0 bases and 4 bases, there was a span of 11 bases. The CDR3 nucleotides read TGCGCCAGCAGCTTGGAAACAGGGTGGTACGAGCAGTACTTC. Translating gives CASSLETGWYEQYF.

The genes are TRBV10-3 and TRBJ2-7; 10 nucleotides align to TRBD2. CDR1 and CDR2 from the germline V gene are ENHRY and SYGVKD. V trimming: 4 bases; J trimming: 2 bases; junction bases outside the gene matches: 5. The CDR3 contains 15 residues. For the CDR3, the DNA is TGTGCCATCAGTGGGGGGCTAGCGGGAGCCTACGAGCAGTACTTC. This sequence encodes CAISGGLAGAYEQYF.

This CDR3 reads CASSKTGTVNTGELFF. In nucleotides, the CDR3 is TGCGCCAGCAGCAAAACCGGGACGGTGAACACCGGGGAGCTGTTTTTT. This chain links TRBV5-1 with TRBJ2-2; perhaps D is TRBD1 or TRBD2 (5 bases each). V lost 4 bases to trimming and J lost 1 base, with 14 bases between them. The V gene's germline CDR1 is SGHRS and CDR2 YFSETQ. This CDR3 is built from 16 residues.

The chain recombines TRBV4-1 with TRBJ1-2, with D unclear. The CDR3 extends over 13 amino acids. The V gene's germline CDR1 is MGHRA and CDR2 YSYEKL. V lost 1 base and J 9 bases, leaving 12 bases between the germline ends. CDR3 bases: TGCGCCAGCAGCCAAGCTATGGGCGGTAGCTACACCTTC. It encodes CASSQAMGGSYTF.

This chain uses TRBV10-2 with TRBJ1-1; the D is unclear. Germline V gene lookup returns CDR1 WSHSY and CDR2 SAAADI. The V end was cut by 7 bases, the J end by 6 bases, with 12 bases between. This CDR3 is 12 amino acids long. The CDR3 sequence: CASKPQLAEAFF. CDR3 bases: TGCGCCAGCAAACCCCAGCTCGCTGAAGCTTTCTTT.